A single sample gave rise to the 12 T cell receptor beta chains below, sequenced in a study of blood T cell repertoires in COVID-19 (dated by TCRdb to about 2020). Receptor libraries were prepared by the immunoSEQ multiplex PCR assay. TCRdb retrieved this table from immuneACCESS and kept in-frame rearrangements only. Not all clones are present; in checked studies, unresolved V genes account for under half, and no reason is known for the remainder. A total of tens of thousands of clones appear in this sample, approximately 80% of them only once. The ten most abundant clones make up 9% to 10% of the sample. The material sequenced was peripheral blood. Source of these receptors: a man between 60 and 70 years old in a cohort sampled during active COVID-19.

This clone was seen a handful of times. The chain uses TRBV19 and TRBJ2-7; 7 bases agree with TRBD1. The CDR3 length is 15 residues. Trimming at V came to 3 bases and at J to 3 bases, leaving 8 bases not matched to a gene. Germline V gene data show CDR1 as LNHDA and CDR2 as SQIVND (reference sequence). The chain's CDR3 is CASSIRGGPIYEQYF. CDR3 bases: TGTGCCAGTAGTATTCGAGGGGGCCCCATCTACGAGCAGTACTTC.

The chain carries TRBV28 and TRBJ1-2; D gene uncertain. This CDR3 comprises 12 residues. V was clipped by 2 bases and J by 7 bases, with 8 bases between them. The germline gives CDR1 MDHEN, CDR2 SYDVKM. The CDR3, as DNA: TGTGCCAGCAGTTTAGGGAGCGTTGGCTACACCTTC. Amino acids: CASSLGSVGYTF.

The genes are TRBV5-1 and TRBJ2-7, with TRBD2 as a possible D gene (6 bases). The CDR3 has 14 amino acids. Germline V gene sequence: CDR1 SGHRS, CDR2 YFSETQ. V was pared by 2 bases and J by 2 bases, with 11 bases between. Written as DNA, the CDR3 is TGCGCCAGCAGCTTAAGCGGGTGGGCCTACGAGCAGTACTTC. Amino acids: CASSLSGWAYEQYF.

The chain links TRBV29-1 to TRBJ2-1; TRBD2 aligns across 9 bases. Looked up from germline, CDR1 is SQVTM and CDR2 is ANQGSEA. V lost 7 bases, J lost 10 bases, and 8 bases stayed unmatched. This CDR3 has 12 residues. CDR3 DNA sequence: TGCAGCGCTCATAGCGGGAGAGAGGAGCAGTTCTTC. It encodes CSAHSGREEQFF.

The chain recombines TRBV19 with TRBJ2-3; 8 nucleotides align to TRBD1. The V segment lost 4 bases and the J segment 6 bases; nucleotides outside the gene matches: 6. The CDR3 contains 14 residues. Germline CDR1 is LNHDA and CDR2 is SQIVND (reference sequence). The CDR3 here is CASSKGTGEDTQYF. The CDR3 bases are TGTGCCAGTAGTAAAGGGACAGGAGAGGATACGCAGTATTTT.

The CDR3 region is CATQPSREVQETQYF. CDR3 DNA sequence: TGTGCCACTCAACCTTCGCGGGAGGTCCAAGAGACCCAGTACTTC. This chain connects TRBV24-1 to TRBJ2-5; 8 bases match TRBD2. The V and J ends lost 10 bases and 1 base, in that order; junction bases with no gene match: 10. The CDR3 spans 15 residues. Looked up from germline, CDR1 is KGHDR and CDR2 is SFDVKD.

In regard to this clone: This CDR3 is also generated by other DNA sequences in the sample. The chain is built from TRBV12-3 or TRBV12-4 and TRBJ1-1; no definite D call. The CDR3 spans 13 residues. The V and J ends lost 2 bases and 0 bases respectively, with 4 bases between them. This chain's CDR3 is CASSLRVNTEAFF. Here the CDR3 DNA reads TGTGCCAGCAGTTTACGGGTGAACACTGAAGCTTTCTTT.

The V call is TRBV7-2, the J call TRBJ2-2; 8 positions match TRBD1. With V trimmed by 5 bases and J by 7 bases, 6 bases remained unmatched. The CDR3 has 14 amino acids. Germline lookup yields CDR1 SGHTA and CDR2 FQGNSA. The CDR3 loop reads CASSHGQGYGELFF. The CDR3 DNA follows: TGTGCCAGCAGCCACGGACAGGGATACGGGGAGCTGTTTTTT.

In nucleotides, the CDR3 is TGTGCCAGCAGCCCAGGACAGAGATACCAAGAGACCCAGTACTTC. The encoded protein is CASSPGQRYQETQYF. The V call is TRBV7-6, the J call TRBJ2-5; D might be TRBD1 (6 bases). V shed 5 bases and J shed 0 bases, with 13 bases lying between them. The CDR3 consists of 15 residues. The germline gives CDR1 SGHVS, CDR2 FNYEAQ.

V gene TRBV24-1 combines with J gene TRBJ1-5; no firm D call. The CDR3 is 14 amino acids. The germline V and J ends were trimmed by 3 bases and 8 bases, with 13 bases remaining between them. The germline gives CDR1 KGHDR, CDR2 SFDVKD. Written as DNA, the CDR3 is TGTGCCACCAGTGATCCCTCAACCCGCGAGCCCCAGCATTTT. It specifies CATSDPSTREPQHF.

This clone was counted a single time. The chain combines TRBV10-1 with TRBJ2-3; TRBD2 aligns across 11 bases. Per the germline V gene, CDR1 is WNHNN and CDR2 is SYGVQD (reference sequence). V shed 4 bases, J shed 4 bases, and the junction held 4 bases outside the gene matches. The CDR3 is 15 amino acids. The chain's CDR3 is CASSVLAGGPDTQYF. In DNA form, the CDR3 reads TGCGCCAGCAGTGTCCTAGCGGGAGGTCCAGATACGCAGTATTTT.

The CDR3 spells CASSLGQTGVTGNTIYF. In nucleotides, the CDR3 is TGTGCCAGCAGCTTAGGACAGACAGGAGTAACTGGAAACACCATATATTTT. The V gene is TRBV7-6, the J gene TRBJ1-3; tentatively, D is TRBD1 (6 bases). V gave up 1 base and J gave up 2 bases, with 15 bases separating them. This CDR3 is 17 amino acids long. From germline, CDR1 is SGHVS and CDR2 FNYEAQ.